This T cell receptor beta chain was profiled in a study of blood T cell repertoires in COVID-19. The method was immunoSEQ multiplex PCR; TCRdb's version includes in-frame clones alone and lacks a portion of them. The sample has roughly 230,000 clones; about nine tenths are singletons. CDR3 length: 13 amino acids. The rearrangement uses TRBV21-1 and TRBJ2-7; the table's D call TRBD1 went unverified against the DNA. TRBV21-1 has pseudogene status. This TCR came from a man aged 25-45 years with COVID-19, enrolled during active disease. The sequenced material came from peripheral blood. The CDR3 DNA reads TGTGCCAGCAGGAGAAGACAGGTTCCCGAGCAGTACTTC. Its protein is CASRRRQVPEQYF.